This T cell receptor beta chain was retrieved from a study of T-cell memory formation after mild COVID-19. Background on the study: There were largely donor-specific TCR clusters.

TCRdb independently ran MiXCR on the 5' RACE reads; one entry per CDR3 protein. The sample shows roughly 300,000 distinct CDR3 sequences, roughly 13% of them seen only once. For this clonotype: Its specificity is unknown.

Broader study findings: Chiefly within CM and EM were the contracting CD4+ clones; CD8+ ones were within EMRA.

This CDR3 spans 15 amino acids. With V trimmed by 3 bases and J by 7 bases, 8 bases remained unmatched. The germline V gene encodes CDR1 SGHDN and CDR2 FVKESK. This sequence joins TRBV14 and TRBJ2-2; 7 bases fit TRBD1. The sequence was collected from a man between 18 and 29 years old who had mild COVID-19 (a few samples of this study predate the infection). Cell type and time point are not known. Sequenced material: PBMCs or a T cell subset sorted from them (not recorded which). Here the CDR3 DNA reads TGTGCCAGCAGCCATATCTACAGGGGTAGCGGGGAGCTGTTTTTT. The encoded protein is CASSHIYRGSGELFF.